In its sample, the clone carrying this TCR beta chain was seen a few times. The antigen is undetermined. A single record per CDR3 protein comes from TCRdb applying MiXCR to the 5' RACE reads. The sample lists fewer than 500,000 distinct CDR3 sequences, around 20% seen once, with over 15% in the top ten. This entry is derived from a study of T cells after yellow fever vaccination. The study, taken as a whole, reports: Subsequent booster samples again held most clones from primary vaccination (approximately 95% CD4, nearly 90% CD8).

Between the trimmed V and J ends, which lost 2 bases and 6 bases, there was a span of 10 bases. Looked up from germline, CDR1 is SNHLY and CDR2 is FYNNEI. The CDR3 has 13 amino acids. The clonotype was recovered from a young man who received the YFV17D yellow fever vaccine. Sequencing was performed on PBMCs, taken before the yellow fever booster vaccination. V gene TRBV2 combines with J gene TRBJ1-1; TRBD1 might be the D (5 bases). The CDR3 sequence is CASSEWQGPEAFF. CDR3 nucleotides: TGTGCCAGCAGTGAATGGCAGGGCCCTGAAGCTTTCTTT.